Each of the 25 T cell receptor beta chains below was sequenced from the same sample in a study of blood T cells in healthy people across ages. PCR was performed a second time for roughly 7 to 12 cycles using a sample-barcoded 5' primer and a J-beta primer mix. MiXCR, run by TCRdb on the 5' RACE reads, gives a single entry per CDR3 protein. The sample lists approximately 1.5 million distinct CDR3 sequences, approximately 43% seen once, with around 4% in the top ten. The material sequenced was blood. The receptors were sampled from a woman aged 18-29 years in good health.

The chain joins TRBV11-2 to TRBJ2-1, with D unclear. Germline loops: CDR1 SGHAT, CDR2 FQNNGV. V was pared by 1 base and J by 6 bases, with 10 bases between. There are 14 residues in the CDR3. The CDR3 region has the DNA TGTGCCAGCAGCTTAGGGGGATTCGGCAATGAGCAGTTCTTC. Its translation is CASSLGGFGNEQFF.

This clonotype was observed a few times. One end of the junction does not line up with germline, which may come from a read error. The rearrangement joins TRBV7-7 to TRBJ2-1; D not resolved. The germline V gene has CDR1 SSHAT and CDR2 FNYEAQ (reference sequence). The CDR3 contains 13 residues. CDR3 in amino acids: CASSPKTTNEQFF. The CDR3 DNA sequence: TGTGCTAGCAGTCCCAAAACGACAAATGAGCAGTTCTTC.

The sample holds a few counts of this clonotype. This sequence joins TRBV7-3 and TRBJ2-3; 7 bases fit TRBD2. CDR1 is SGHTA and CDR2 is FQGTGA in the germline V gene. V shed 3 bases and J 6 bases; nucleotides not matched to a gene: 9. The CDR3 runs 15 residues. CDR3 amino acids: CASSFGTGGGDTQYF. The CDR3 DNA sequence: TGTGCCAGCAGCTTTGGAACGGGAGGAGGCGATACGCAGTATTTT.

The table lists this clonotype with a few counts. The chain uses TRBV20-1 and TRBJ2-7, with no clear D. The CDR3 contains 15 residues. V gave up 4 bases and J gave up 2 bases, with 18 bases separating them. Germline V gene lookup returns CDR1 DFQATT and CDR2 SNEGSKA (reference sequence). The CDR3 reads CSATDEERSAYEQYF. CDR3 nucleotides: TGCAGTGCTACCGACGAGGAACGCTCAGCCTACGAGCAGTACTTC.

The chain uses TRBV7-9 and TRBJ2-1, with 10 bases lining up with TRBD1. The CDR3 consists of 18 residues. The trim removed 6 bases at V and 0 bases at J, leaving 11 bases unmatched. Germline CDR1 reads SEHNR; CDR2 reads FQNEAQ (reference sequence). The CDR3 nucleotides read TGTGCCAGCAGTTGGGACAGGGGATGGGGGAACTCCTACAATGAGCAGTTCTTC. It encodes CASSWDRGWGNSYNEQFF.

This clonotype was observed a few times. The gene calls are TRBV9 and TRBJ2-7, with TRBD2 matching 7 bases. Per the germline V gene, CDR1 is SGDLS and CDR2 is YYNGEE. Germline trimming cut 4 bases from V and 6 bases from J; bases unmatched to any gene: 13. The CDR3 is made up of 15 amino acids. The CDR3 loop is CASSPKRERTLEQYF. The CDR3 DNA is TGTGCCAGCAGCCCAAAGCGGGAAAGAACCCTCGAGCAGTACTTC.

The rearrangement joins TRBV7-2 to TRBJ2-7, with D unclear. The end of the DNA is better explained by TRBJ2-5, so the J call may be wrong. Germline-derived CDR1 and CDR2 are SGHTA and FQGNSA. The CDR3 is made up of 12 amino acids. The CDR3 sequence: CASSSPGWTQYF. The CDR3 DNA reads as TGTGCCAGCAGCTCCCCAGGTTGGACCCAGTACTTC.

This clonotype was observed a handful of times. V and J are TRBV12-3 or TRBV12-4 and TRBJ2-1, with 8 bases lining up with TRBD2. The CDR3 totals 16 residues. With V trimmed by 2 bases and J by 3 bases, 6 bases remained unmatched. CDR3 in amino acids: CASSLIVSGNYNEQFF. In DNA form, the CDR3 reads TGTGCCAGCAGTTTAATCGTTAGCGGGAACTACAATGAGCAGTTCTTC.

This clonotype has more than one count but fewer than ten. The V and J genes are TRBV5-1 and TRBJ1-1; a possible D gene is TRBD1 (6 bases). The germline gives CDR1 SGHRS, CDR2 YFSETQ. CDR3 size: 13 residues. Trimming took off 4 bases at V and 4 bases at J, with 11 bases between the two ends. CDR3 residues: CASSQGQPTEAFF. The DNA of the CDR3 is TGCGCCAGCAGCCAAGGACAGCCCACTGAAGCTTTCTTT.

This clonotype was observed a few times. The chain links TRBV20-1 to TRBJ2-3; D not certain. This CDR3 spans 15 amino acids. Germline values: CDR1 DFQATT, CDR2 SNEGSKA (reference sequence). V was pared by 1 base and J by 0 bases, with 11 bases between. In DNA, the CDR3 is TGCAGTGCTAGAGCTCTGGAGTCTAGCACAGATACGCAGTATTTT. Translation: CSARALESSTDTQYF.

Written as DNA, the CDR3 is TGTGCCAGCAGCTGGCCAGCGGGGGGCAACGAGCAGTACTTC. Translation: CASSWPAGGNEQYF. The chain links TRBV7-2 to TRBJ2-7; 9 bases agree with TRBD2. With V trimmed by 4 bases and J by 5 bases, 6 bases remained unmatched. CDR1 and CDR2 (germline): SGHTA, FQGNSA. The CDR3 length is 14 residues. The full variable domain, with the rest looked up from reference TRBV7-2 and TRBJ2-7, is GAGVSQSPSNKVTEKGKDVELRCDPISGHTALYWYRQSLGQGLEFLIYFQGNSAPDKSGLPSDRFSAERTGGSVSTLTIQRTQQEDSAVYLCASSWPAGGNEQYFGPGTRLTVT.

This clonotype turned up a few times. The chain employs TRBV5-5 and TRBJ2-1; 7 nucleotides match TRBD2. After removal of 0 bases from V and 2 bases from J, the junction contained 5 bases not matched to a gene. The CDR3 runs 16 residues. Per the germline V gene, CDR1 is SGHKS and CDR2 is YYEKEE (reference sequence). In DNA form, the CDR3 reads TGTGCCAGCAGCTTGGCGGCTCTAGCGGCCTACAATGAGCAGTTCTTC. Protein sequence: CASSLAALAAYNEQFF.

This chain joins TRBV6-4 and TRBJ2-5; 10 bases fit TRBD2. The CDR3 has 15 amino acids. The ends lost 2 bases at V and 11 bases at J; junction bases unmatched: 11. Per germline, CDR1 MRHNA and CDR2 SNTAGT. CDR3 loop: CASSDASGSYNEQYF. CDR3 DNA: TGTGCCAGCAGTGACGCTAGCGGGAGCTACAATGAGCAGTACTTC.

This clonotype was seen only a few times. The rearrangement uses TRBV6-1 and TRBJ1-1; a weak D match, TRBD1 (5 bases). Germline CDR1 reads MNHNS; CDR2 reads SASEGT. V was clipped by 2 bases and J by 2 bases, with 18 bases between them. The CDR3 contains 17 residues. CDR3 in DNA: TGTGCCAGCAGTGAACGTGATCTCGGCAGGGCTAACACTGAAGCTTTCTTT. This translates into CASSERDLGRANTEAFF.

The rearrangement links TRBV27 to TRBJ1-4; TRBD1 agrees at 7 bases. The length of the CDR3 is 15 residues. V was clipped by 1 base and J by 8 bases; unmatched bases: 7. Germline V lookup: CDR1 MNHEY, CDR2 SMNVEV (reference sequence). CDR3 region: CASSLWRGQGEKLFF. The CDR3 bases are TGTGCCAGCAGTTTATGGAGGGGGCAAGGGGAAAAACTGTTTTTT. Full variable domain (outside the CDR3, taken from reference TRBV27 and TRBJ1-4): EAQVTQNPRYLITVTGKKLTVTCSQNMNHEYMSWYRQDPGLGLRQIYYSMNVEVTDKGDVPEGYKVSRKEKRNFPLILESPSPNQTSLYFCASSLWRGQGEKLFFGSGTQLSVL.

The rearrangement joins TRBV20-1 to TRBJ2-3; no clear D gene. Germline values: CDR1 DFQATT, CDR2 SNEGSKA (reference sequence). This CDR3 spans 14 amino acids. Trimming pared 2 bases from V and 5 bases from J, leaving 14 bases between. This chain's CDR3 is CSARLALRRDTQYF. CDR3 in DNA: TGCAGTGCTAGACTCGCGCTGCGGAGAGATACGCAGTATTTT.

Details on this clonotype: The junction departs from the called germline gene at one end, perhaps through a read error. This chain joins TRBV28 and TRBJ1-4; D not resolved. From germline, CDR1 is MDHEN and CDR2 SYDVKM. CDR3 size: 13 residues. CDR3 in DNA: TGTGCCACCCTTTCCGCAACTAATGGAAAACTGTTTTTT. Translating gives CATLSATNGKLFF.

This clonotype has just a few counts. V is TRBV29-1 and J is TRBJ1-2, with a tentative D call TRBD1 (5 bases). V lost 3 bases and J 5 bases, leaving 13 bases between the germline ends. CDR3 size: 13 residues. From germline, CDR1 is SQVTM and CDR2 ANQGSEA. The CDR3 is CSVEGPYEYGYTF. The CDR3 nucleotides are TGCAGCGTTGAGGGGCCCTACGAGTATGGCTACACCTTC.

This clonotype turned up a few times. The V call is TRBV27, the J call TRBJ2-1, with a possible D match to TRBD1 (6 bases). V was shortened by 5 bases and J by 4 bases, with 12 bases between the two germline ends. This CDR3 has 14 amino acids. CDR1 and CDR2 (germline): MNHEY, SMNVEV (reference sequence). The CDR3 reads CASSRGLRYNEQFF. The CDR3 coding sequence is TGTGCCAGCAGTAGGGGGTTACGATACAATGAGCAGTTCTTC.

V and J are TRBV20-1 and TRBJ2-7; no firm D call. Germline loops: CDR1 DFQATT, CDR2 SNEGSKA (reference sequence). V was pared by 0 bases and J by 5 bases, with 14 bases between. This CDR3 comprises 14 residues. CDR3 DNA: TGCAGTGCTAGAGATGTTTCGGTGTCCAACGAGCAGTACTTC. This sequence encodes CSARDVSVSNEQYF.

The chain has TRBV4-1 and TRBJ2-7; weak D call: TRBD2 (7 bases). Gene TRBJ2-4 matches the end of the DNA better, so the J call may be wrong. This CDR3 is built from 15 residues. Germline V lookup: CDR1 MGHRA, CDR2 YSYEKL. This CDR3 is CASSQDGGGGNIQYF. DNA for the CDR3: TGCGCCAGCAGCCAAGATGGGGGGGGCGGGAACATTCAGTACTTC.

This clonotype showed up just once. The gene calls are TRBV12-3 or TRBV12-4 and TRBJ2-1; D is possibly TRBD1 (5 bases). V gave up 1 base and J gave up 0 bases, with 13 bases separating them. This CDR3 contains 17 residues. The DNA for the CDR3 is TGTGCCAGCAGTTTAGACAGGTCCTATGTCTCCTACAATGAGCAGTTCTTC. This encodes CASSLDRSYVSYNEQFF.

The sample holds a few counts of this clonotype. The V call is TRBV4-3, the J call TRBJ2-1; maybe TRBD1 (5 bases). The CDR3 has 13 amino acids. CDR1 and CDR2 (germline): LGHNA, YSLEER. V lost 2 bases and J lost 9, with 11 bases in between. In DNA, the CDR3 is TGCGCCAGCAGCCAAATAGGGGTGAGTGAGCAGTTCTTC. This translates into CASSQIGVSEQFF.

This clonotype was seen once. The CDR3 loop reads CASSPNDRGNTEAFF. CDR3 sequence (DNA): TGCGCCAGCAGCCCTAACGACAGGGGGAACACTGAAGCTTTCTTT. This chain joins TRBV4-3 and TRBJ1-1, with TRBD1 matching 8 bases. The junction had 5 bases not matched to a gene; V was cut back by 4 bases and J by 1 base. Germline CDR1 reads LGHNA; CDR2 reads YSLEER. The CDR3 length is 15 residues.

This sequence joins TRBV6-2 or TRBV6-3 and TRBJ2-1, with TRBD1 identical over 10 bases. Germline trimming cut 6 bases from V and 12 bases from J; bases unmatched to any gene: 8. Per the germline V gene, CDR1 is MNHEY and CDR2 is SVGEGT. CDR3 length: 13 residues. CDR3 coding DNA: TGTGCCAGCAGAATAGGACAGGGGGTTATGCAGTTCTTC. Protein product: CASRIGQGVMQFF.